Included here is one T cell receptor (beta chain) sequence, with context. Germline CDR1 reads SGHTA; CDR2 reads FQGTGA. V was cut by 3 bases and J by 0 bases, with 9 bases left in between. The CDR3 totals 16 residues. The data were taken from a study of T cells in localized non-small cell lung cancer. The method was immunoSEQ multiplex PCR; TCRdb's version includes in-frame clones alone and lacks a portion of them. The table shows roughly 61,000 clones, with 75% to 85% occurring only once. This sequence joins TRBV7-3 and TRBJ2-6; D might be TRBD1 or TRBD2, each matching 5 bases. The source is a man aged 35 to 70 with stage II lung adenocarcinoma. Here the sequenced sample was PBMCs, taken before any cancer treatment. This CDR3 is CASSLGRFSGANVLTF. The CDR3 nucleotides read TGTGCCAGCAGCTTGGGACGGTTCTCTGGGGCCAACGTCCTGACTTTC.